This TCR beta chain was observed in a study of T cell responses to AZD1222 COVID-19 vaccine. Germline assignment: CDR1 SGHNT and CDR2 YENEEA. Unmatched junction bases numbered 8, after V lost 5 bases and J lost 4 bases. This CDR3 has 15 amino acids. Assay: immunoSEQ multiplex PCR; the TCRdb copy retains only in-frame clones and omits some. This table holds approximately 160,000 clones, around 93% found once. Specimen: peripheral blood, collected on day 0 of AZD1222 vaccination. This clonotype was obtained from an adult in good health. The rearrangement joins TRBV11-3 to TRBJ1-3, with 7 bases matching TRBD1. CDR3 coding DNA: TGTGCCAGCAGCCCCGAGGACAGGAGGGGAAACACCATATATTTT. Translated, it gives CASSPEDRRGNTIYF.